The rows below give T cell receptor beta chains drawn from one sample of a study of blood T cell repertoires in COVID-19. Profiling relied on immunoSEQ multiplex PCR, and the TCRdb table lists in-frame clones only, not all of them. Here the sample spans 85,000 to 100,000 clones, 75% to 90% being singletons. Sequencing was performed on peripheral blood. These receptors were taken from a man between 60 and 75 years old with acute or convalescent COVID-19. Each CDR3 is given with its conserved first and last residue. The D gene is left open where the match is weak. Expanded clones are given a class, and other clones once, few, many or no size at all.

>TRBJ1-5|.|once|TRBV19
TGTGCCAGTAGTATTCTGCCGGGCAATCAGCCCCAGCATTTT
CASSILPGNQPQHF
>TRBJ1-2|.|.|TRBV27
TGTGCCAGCAGTTTAAACAGGGAGCATGGCTACACCTTC
CASSLNREHGYTF
>TRBJ1-6|TRBD1|.|TRBV6-5
TGTGCCAGCCGGGACAGCCATAATTCACCCCTCCACTTT
CASRDSHNSPLHF
>TRBJ1-1|.|.|TRBV5-4
TGTGCCAGCAGTTCTCCGACAGTCCTGAACACTGAAGCTTTCTTT
CASSSPTVLNTEAFF
>TRBJ1-4|.|few|TRBV30
TGTGCCTGGAGTGGAGCTACCGAAAAACTGTTTTTT
CAWSGATEKLFF
>TRBJ2-2|.|once|TRBV6-2/TRBV6-3
TGTGCCAGCAGTGAGATCCTTTATACCGGGGAGCTGTTTTTT
CASSEILYTGELFF
>TRBJ1-5|TRBD1|.|TRBV4-1
TGCGCCAGCAGCCGATCCCCGGGACAGGGATCACCTAGCAATCAGCCCCAGCATTTT
CASSRSPGQGSPSNQPQHF
>TRBJ2-2|.|.|TRBV7-2
TGTGCCAGCAGCTTACTCAACACCGGGGAGCTGTTTTTT
CASSLLNTGELFF
>TRBJ2-2|.|.|TRBV11-1
TGTGCCAGCAGCTTGACCAGGGCTATCGCCGGGGAGCTGTTTTTT
CASSLTRAIAGELFF
>TRBJ2-4|.|.|TRBV24-1
TGTGCCACCAGTGAACGGACATCTATTAACATTCAGTACTTC
CATSERTSINIQYF
>TRBJ1-3|TRBD1|few|TRBV5-5
TGTGCCAGCAGCTTGCCAGGGGGCTCAGAAAACACCATATATTTT
CASSLPGGSENTIYF
>TRBJ2-7|TRBD2|.|TRBV6-6
TGTGCCAGCATTCTGCGGGGGGGTACCGAGCAGTACTTC
CASILRGGTEQYF
>TRBJ1-4|TRBD1|.|TRBV24-1
TGTGCCACCAGAAAACAGGGGAGGTATGAAAAACTGTTTTTT
CATRKQGRYEKLFF
>TRBJ1-6|TRBD1|medium-sized|TRBV4-2
TGTGCCAGCAGCCAAGCTCAGGGGGCAGGTAATTCACCCCTCCACTTT
CASSQAQGAGNSPLHF
>TRBJ2-7|.|.|TRBV5-4
TGTGCCAGCAGCTTGGATCAGGGAAGCTACGAGCAGTACTTC
CASSLDQGSYEQYF
>TRBJ1-5|TRBD1|.|TRBV25-1
TGTGCCAGCAGTGAACCGGGACAGCAGCCCCAGCATTTT
CASSEPGQQPQHF
>TRBJ2-3|.|.|TRBV24-1
TGTGCCACCAGTGATGAGGCCCGAGGCGGAGCGCAGTATTTT
CATSDEARGGAQYF
>TRBJ1-1|.|.|TRBV6-5
TGTGCCAGCAGTTCGCGAAGGGGGAACACTGAAGCTTTCTTT
CASSSRRGNTEAFF
>TRBJ2-3|TRBD2|.|TRBV5-1
TGCGCCAGCAGCTTGATGACTAGCGGGAGGGCAGATACGCAGTATTTT
CASSLMTSGRADTQYF
>TRBJ2-5|.|.|TRBV5-1
TGCGCCAGCAGCTTACAACCCCCCACAGAAAAAGAGACCCAGTACTTC
CASSLQPPTEKETQYF
>TRBJ2-1|TRBD2|.|TRBV7-2
TGTGCCAGCAGCTTAAGTAGACTAGCGGGGGGAGGGAATGAGCAGTTCTTC
CASSLSRLAGGGNEQFF
>TRBJ2-5|TRBD2|.|TRBV6-2/TRBV6-3
TGTGCCAGCAGTTGGACTAGCGGGGGGGCCGGAGAGACCCAGTACTTC
CASSWTSGGAGETQYF
>TRBJ2-7|TRBD2|.|TRBV3-1/TRBV3-2
TGTGCCAGCAGCCTAATAGCGGGAGGGAGGAAACCCTACGAGCAGTACTTC
CASSLIAGGRKPYEQYF
>TRBJ2-7|TRBD2|.|TRBV30
TGTGCCTGGAGGCGGGGGGGGCGCTACGAGCAGTACTTC
CAWRRGGRYEQYF
>TRBJ1-3|TRBD1|.|TRBV27
TGTGCCAGCCCCCTCCAAGGCACAGGGGGCGTAGATGGAAACACCATATATTTT
CASPLQGTGGVDGNTIYF
>TRBJ2-7|TRBD1|.|TRBV2
TGTGCCAGCAGTGTAGGGACAGGGGCCAAGCAGTACTTC
CASSVGTGAKQYF
>TRBJ1-6|TRBD1|.|TRBV19
TGTGCCAGTAGTATCGGACAGGGTGGGAATTCACCCCTCCACTTT
CASSIGQGGNSPLHF
>TRBJ2-7|TRBD1|.|TRBV29-1
TGCAGCGTGACGGGGACAGGGGCCTACGAGCAGTACTTC
CSVTGTGAYEQYF
>TRBJ2-5|TRBD2|.|TRBV3-1/TRBV3-2
TGTGCCAGCAGCCTAGGAGGACTAGCGTATCAAGAGACCCAGTACTTC
CASSLGGLAYQETQYF